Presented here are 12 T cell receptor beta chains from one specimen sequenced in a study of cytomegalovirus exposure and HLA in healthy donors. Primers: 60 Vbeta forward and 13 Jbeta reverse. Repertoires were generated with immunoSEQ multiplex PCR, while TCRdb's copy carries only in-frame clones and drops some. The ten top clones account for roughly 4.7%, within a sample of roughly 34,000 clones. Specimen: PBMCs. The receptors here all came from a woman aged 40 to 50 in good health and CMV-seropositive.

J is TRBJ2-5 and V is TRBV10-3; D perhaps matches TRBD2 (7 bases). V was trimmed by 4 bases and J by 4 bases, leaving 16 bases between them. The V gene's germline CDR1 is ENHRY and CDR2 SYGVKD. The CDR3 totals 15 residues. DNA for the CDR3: TGTGCCATCAGTGTGAGGACTAGAGGGGGAGAGACCCAGTACTTC. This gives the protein CAISVRTRGGETQYF.

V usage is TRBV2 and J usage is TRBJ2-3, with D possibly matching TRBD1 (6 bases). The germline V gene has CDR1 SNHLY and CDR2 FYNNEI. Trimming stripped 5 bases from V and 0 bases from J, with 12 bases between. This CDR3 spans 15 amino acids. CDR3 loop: CASSPDSPSTDTQYF. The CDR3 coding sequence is TGTGCCAGCAGTCCGGACAGCCCTAGCACAGATACGCAGTATTTT.

This CDR3 is CASSEGAGYNEQYF. CDR3 nucleotide sequence: TGTGCCAGCAGTGAAGGGGCAGGGTACAACGAGCAGTACTTC. This chain uses TRBV6-1 with TRBJ2-7; a weak D match, TRBD1 (5 bases). CDR1 is MNHNS and CDR2 is SASEGT in the germline V gene. The CDR3 is made up of 14 amino acids. The ends were cut back, 1 base at V and 5 bases at J, with 12 bases in the middle.

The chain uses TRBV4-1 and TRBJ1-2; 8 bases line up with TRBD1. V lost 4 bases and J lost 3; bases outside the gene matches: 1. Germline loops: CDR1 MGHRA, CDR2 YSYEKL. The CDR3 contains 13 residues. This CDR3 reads CASSPQGDYGYTF. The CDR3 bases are TGCGCCAGCAGCCCACAGGGGGACTATGGCTACACCTTC.

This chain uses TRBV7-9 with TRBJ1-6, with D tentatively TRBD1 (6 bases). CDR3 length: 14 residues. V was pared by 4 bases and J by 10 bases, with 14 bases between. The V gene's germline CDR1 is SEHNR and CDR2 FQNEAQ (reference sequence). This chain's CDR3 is CASSSTGIGSPLHF. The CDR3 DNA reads TGTGCCAGCAGCTCTACAGGGATAGGATCACCCCTCCACTTT.

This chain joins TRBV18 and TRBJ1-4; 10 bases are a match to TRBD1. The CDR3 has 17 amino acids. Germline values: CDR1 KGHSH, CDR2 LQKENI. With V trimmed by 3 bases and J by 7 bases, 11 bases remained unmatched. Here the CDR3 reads CASSPGTGDLYGEKLFF. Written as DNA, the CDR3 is TGTGCCAGCTCACCGGGGACAGGGGATCTTTATGGTGAAAAACTGTTTTTT. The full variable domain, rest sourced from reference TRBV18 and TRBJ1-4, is NAGVMQNPRHLVRRRGQEARLRCSPMKGHSHVYWYRQLPEEGLKFMVYLQKENIIDESGMPKERFSAEFPKEGPSILRIQQVVRGDSAAYFCASSPGTGDLYGEKLFFGSGTQLSVL.

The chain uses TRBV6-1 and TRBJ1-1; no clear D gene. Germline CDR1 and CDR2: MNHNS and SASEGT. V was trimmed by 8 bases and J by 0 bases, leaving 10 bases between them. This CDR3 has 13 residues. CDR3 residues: CASGRALNTEAFF. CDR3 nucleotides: TGTGCCAGCGGGCGGGCCTTGAACACTGAAGCTTTCTTT.

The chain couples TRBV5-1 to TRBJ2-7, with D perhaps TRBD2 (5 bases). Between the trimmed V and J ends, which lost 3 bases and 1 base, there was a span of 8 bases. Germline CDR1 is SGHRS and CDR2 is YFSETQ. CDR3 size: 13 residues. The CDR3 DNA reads TGCGCCAGCAGCTCGGGGTCGTCCTACGAGCAGTACTTC. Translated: CASSSGSSYEQYF.

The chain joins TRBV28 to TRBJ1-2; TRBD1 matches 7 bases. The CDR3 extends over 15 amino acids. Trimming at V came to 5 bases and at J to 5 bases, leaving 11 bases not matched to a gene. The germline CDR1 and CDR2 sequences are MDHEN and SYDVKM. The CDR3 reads CASSPRDRNNYGYTF. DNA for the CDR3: TGTGCCAGCAGTCCACGGGACAGAAACAATTATGGCTACACCTTC.

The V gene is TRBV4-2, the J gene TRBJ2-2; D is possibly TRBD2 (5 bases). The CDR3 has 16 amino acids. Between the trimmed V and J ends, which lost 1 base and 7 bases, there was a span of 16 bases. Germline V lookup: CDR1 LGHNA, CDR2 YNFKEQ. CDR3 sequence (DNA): TGTGCCAGCAGCCAAGTAACTAGAGGGAGTCTCGGGGAGCTGTTTTTT. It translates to CASSQVTRGSLGELFF.

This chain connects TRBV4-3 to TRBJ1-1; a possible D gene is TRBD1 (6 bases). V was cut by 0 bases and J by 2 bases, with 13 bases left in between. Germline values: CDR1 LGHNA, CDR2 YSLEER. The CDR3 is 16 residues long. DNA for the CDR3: TGCGCCAGCAGCCAAGATAGCCCAGGGACAAACACTGAAGCTTTCTTT. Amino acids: CASSQDSPGTNTEAFF.

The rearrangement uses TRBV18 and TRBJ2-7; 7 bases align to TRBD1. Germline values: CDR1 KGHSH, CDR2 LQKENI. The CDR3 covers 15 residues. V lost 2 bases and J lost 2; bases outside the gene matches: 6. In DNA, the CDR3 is TGTGCCAGCTCACCATCACCCGGGACAGCCTACGAGCAGTACTTC. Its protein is CASSPSPGTAYEQYF.